One TCR beta chain is described in this entry. No antigen is known for it. The protocol was immunoSEQ multiplex PCR, while the TCRdb copy is restricted to in-frame clones and leaves out a portion. Found here are about 57,000 clones, around 86% of them singletons; the top ten hold 4% to 5.5%. The sample comes from a study of OX40 agonist ivuxolimab in advanced cancers. Study details: People who had prior anti-PD-1, anti-PD-L1 or anti-CTLA-4 therapy could take part, and under 45% had some.

V was pared by 1 base and J by 8 bases, with 8 bases between. The CDR3 has 12 residues. The germline V gene has CDR1 LNHNV and CDR2 YYDKDF (reference sequence). Study-wide points: Near-lowest levels of clonal expansion characterized partial responders at 0.1-3.0 mg/kg. More expanded clones were seen, on average, in CD8+ T cells than in CD4+.

The V and J genes are TRBV15 and TRBJ1-2; D uncertain. The material sequenced was CD4+ or CD8+ T cells sorted from blood, taken in a trial of the OX40 agonist ivuxolimab. The receptor comes from an adult with an advanced solid tumor such as melanoma, head and neck, liver or kidney cancer. CDR3 in DNA: TGTGCCACCAGCAGAGGCGCTACAGGCTACACCTTC. It specifies CATSRGATGYTF. The variable domain in full, with the rest retrieved from reference TRBV15 and TRBJ1-2, is DAMVIQNPRYQVTQFGKPVTLSCSQTLNHNVMYWYQQKSSQAPKLLFHYYDKDFNNEADTPDNFQSRRPNTSFCFLDIRSPGLGDTAMYLCATSRGATGYTFGSGTRLTVV.